This T cell receptor beta chain is from a study of blood T cell repertoires in COVID-19. Overall study context: Both acute and convalescent COVID-19 samples were obtained from the United States, Italy and Spain.

The assay was immunoSEQ multiplex PCR, and TCRdb's table has in-frame clones only and misses some. The data show under 250,000 clones, about 82% seen once. The ends lost 0 bases at V and 3 bases at J; junction bases unmatched: 7. Germline CDR1 reads SGHNT; CDR2 reads YYREEE (reference sequence). This CDR3 has 16 amino acids. The V call is TRBV5-4, the J call TRBJ2-7; 9 bases align to TRBD2. Material for sequencing was peripheral blood. This TCR was sampled from an elderly man with acute or convalescent COVID-19. CDR3 coding DNA: TGTGCCAGCAGCTTGGGTGGCGGGGGGGCTTTCTACGAGCAGTACTTC. This codes for CASSLGGGGAFYEQYF.